This paragraph covers one T cell receptor (beta chain) sequence. Antigen unknown. These data originate in a study of T cells in localized non-small cell lung cancer. Study results and caveats: Paired adjacent lung recovered a median roughly 54 of the top 100 tumor clones. Sequencing involved a lone tumor region, leaving heterogeneity possible.

J was trimmed by 0 bases and V by 6 bases; bases with no gene match: 6. Germline V CDR1 and CDR2: SGHNT, YENEEA. The CDR3 covers 16 residues. Clones were sequenced by immunoSEQ multiplex PCR, and TCRdb holds only the in-frame ones, with some missing. This table has approximately 2,500 clones, about a quarter appearing once. The receptor's source is a male donor at least 60 years old with stage I lung adenocarcinoma. The material was lung tumor tissue, obtained before any cancer treatment. The rearrangement joins TRBV11-3 to TRBJ2-3; 10 bases agree with TRBD2. The DNA of the CDR3 is TGTGCCAGCAGGCTAGCGGGGGTATCTAGCACAGATACGCAGTATTTT. It encodes CASRLAGVSSTDTQYF. The variable domain in full, with the rest retrieved from reference TRBV11-3 and TRBJ2-3, is EAGVVQSPRYKIIEKKQPVAFWCNPISGHNTLYWYLQNLGQGPELLIRYENEEAVDDSQLPKDRFSAERLKGVDSTLKIQPAELGDSAVYLCASRLAGVSSTDTQYFGPGTRLTVL.